What follows are 31 T cell receptor beta chains derived from one specimen sequenced in a study of beta chain features in type 1 diabetes. Broader study findings: Shorter TCRB CDR3s, moderately but significantly so, marked every one of the four CD4+ subsets in Type 1 diabetes patients.

Sequenced material consisted of expressed TCRB transcripts (all of the isolated RNA was reverse transcribed). The protocol was immunoSEQ multiplex PCR, while the TCRdb copy is restricted to in-frame clones and leaves out a portion. The sample lists about 130,000 clones, around 9% occurring once. These TCRs are of unknown antigen specificity. The source material was central memory CD4+ T cells from blood. The receptors derive from a man aged 30 to 45 with type 1 diabetes.

This chain links TRBV7-2 with TRBJ1-2, with D possibly matching TRBD1 (6 bases). The CDR3 is 13 amino acids. V lost 5 bases and J 6 bases, leaving 13 bases between the germline ends. CDR1 is SGHTA and CDR2 is FQGNSA in the germline V gene. This chain's CDR3 is CASSPDRRDGYTF. In DNA form, the CDR3 reads TGTGCCAGCAGCCCCGACAGGCGGGATGGCTACACCTTC. The variable domain in full, with the rest retrieved from reference TRBV7-2 and TRBJ1-2, is GAGVSQSPSNKVTEKGKDVELRCDPISGHTALYWYRQSLGQGLEFLIYFQGNSAPDKSGLPSDRFSAERTGGSVSTLTIQRTQQEDSAVYLCASSPDRRDGYTFGSGTRLTVV.

The chain is built from TRBV5-1 and TRBJ2-7; 9 nucleotides agree with TRBD1. CDR3 length: 14 amino acids. CDR1 and CDR2 from the germline V gene are SGHRS and YFSETQ. With V trimmed by 4 bases and J by 3 bases, 5 bases remained unmatched. For the CDR3, the DNA is TGCGCCAGCAGCCGCGAGACAGGGGGCTACGAGCAGTACTTC. This translates into CASSRETGGYEQYF.

This clone was detected a few times. The rearrangement links TRBV29-1 to TRBJ1-5, with TRBD1 matching over 7 bases. V was clipped by 1 base and J by 6 bases; unmatched bases: 6. The CDR3 is made up of 14 amino acids. Germline CDR1 and CDR2: SQVTM and ANQGSEA. The CDR3 loop is CSVEVEGATQPQHF. The CDR3 nucleotides are TGCAGCGTTGAAGTTGAGGGGGCTACTCAGCCCCAGCATTTT. Using reference TRBV29-1 and TRBJ1-5 for the parts outside the CDR3, the full variable domain is SAVISQKPSRDICQRGTSLTIQCQVDSQVTMMFWYRQQPGQSLTLIATANQGSEATYESGFVIDKFPISRPNLTFSTLTVSNMSPEDSSIYLCSVEVEGATQPQHFGDGTRLSIL.

This clone was seen more than once but under ten times. The rearrangement joins TRBV7-2 to TRBJ2-1; no firm D call. CDR1 is SGHTA and CDR2 is FQGNSA in the germline V gene. The CDR3 covers 14 residues. V was clipped by 3 bases and J by 3 bases, with 9 bases between them. CDR3 DNA sequence: TGTGCCAGCAGCTTTCAGAGGCACTACAATGAGCAGTTCTTC. Its protein is CASSFQRHYNEQFF. Full variable domain (outside the CDR3, taken from reference TRBV7-2 and TRBJ2-1): GAGVSQSPSNKVTEKGKDVELRCDPISGHTALYWYRQSLGQGLEFLIYFQGNSAPDKSGLPSDRFSAERTGGSVSTLTIQRTQQEDSAVYLCASSFQRHYNEQFFGPGTRLTVL.

This clone was seen more than once but under ten times. This chain joins TRBV12-5 and TRBJ2-7, with 11 positions matching TRBD2. CDR3 size: 18 residues. Looked up from germline, CDR1 is LGHNT and CDR2 is FRNRAP. The V segment lost 6 bases and the J segment 0 bases; nucleotides outside the gene matches: 13. CDR3 bases: TGTGCTAGTGGCCAAACCCAGACTAGCGGGGACCCCTCCTACGAGCAGTACTTC. Translated, it gives CASGQTQTSGDPSYEQYF.

In its sample, this clone was seen a few times. V usage is TRBV16 and J usage is TRBJ1-6, with TRBD1 matching 8 bases. Trimming removed 3 bases from V and 0 bases from J; junction bases left unmatched: 10. The CDR3 runs to 19 residues. Per germline, CDR1 KGHSY and CDR2 FQNENV. The CDR3 protein is CASSHKTGTGSSYNSPLHF. CDR3 sequence (DNA): TGTGCCAGCAGCCATAAGACAGGGACAGGCAGCTCCTATAATTCACCCCTCCACTTT.

This sequence joins TRBV5-4 and TRBJ1-1, with D possibly TRBD1 on 6 matching bases. The CDR3 consists of 14 residues. V lost 1 base and J 2 bases, leaving 9 bases between the germline ends. Germline CDR1 is SGHNT and CDR2 is YYREEE (reference sequence). Here the CDR3 DNA reads TGTGCCAGCAGCTTGCAGGGGTTTAACACTGAAGCTTTCTTT. It is translated as CASSLQGFNTEAFF. Supplemented by reference TRBV5-4 and TRBJ1-1, the full variable domain reads ETGVTQSPTHLIKTRGQQVTLRCSSQSGHNTVSWYQQALGQGPQFIFQYYREEENGRGNFPPRFSGLQFPNYSSELNVNALELDDSALYLCASSLQGFNTEAFFGQGTRLTVV.

The V call is TRBV5-6, the J call TRBJ2-3, with unresolved D. CDR3 length: 11 amino acids. Trimming took 5 bases from V and 5 from J, leaving 6 bases between them. CDR1 and CDR2 (germline): SGHDT, YYEEEE. CDR3 protein: CASSQEDTQYF. CDR3 nucleotide sequence: TGTGCCAGCAGTCAGGAAGATACGCAGTATTTT.

V is TRBV4-1 and J is TRBJ2-3; 7 bases map to TRBD1. CDR1 is MGHRA, CDR2 YSYEKL, per germline. The CDR3 spans 14 residues. V trimming: 5 bases; J trimming: 5 bases; junction bases outside the gene matches: 7. CDR3 in DNA: TGCGCCAGCAGCAACCAGGGGGTCAGAGATACGCAGTATTTT. It specifies CASSNQGVRDTQYF.

The chain couples TRBV19 to TRBJ2-2; 10 nucleotides line up with TRBD2. CDR1 LNHDA and CDR2 SQIVND come from the germline V gene (reference sequence). The V and J ends lost 4 bases and 8 bases, in that order; junction bases with no gene match: 10. CDR3 length: 16 residues. This CDR3 reads CASSTIAGGRRGELFF. The CDR3 coding sequence is TGTGCCAGTAGTACTATAGCGGGGGGCCGAAGAGGGGAGCTGTTTTTT.

This clone was observed a few times. The chain is built from TRBV5-1 and TRBJ2-1, with TRBD2 matching 7 bases. Trimming at V came to 4 bases and at J to 10 bases, leaving 14 bases not matched to a gene. Germline V gene lookup returns CDR1 SGHRS and CDR2 YFSETQ. The CDR3 covers 15 residues. CDR3 coding DNA: TGCGCCAGCAGCCCCAGCGCCGGCGGGGGACCCGAGCAGTTCTTC. Translating gives CASSPSAGGGPEQFF.

This clone has only a few counts. The rearrangement uses TRBV6-5 and TRBJ2-4; D is unresolved. The CDR3 is 13 residues long. Per germline, CDR1 MNHEY and CDR2 SVGAGI. Trimming pared 7 bases from V and 2 bases from J, leaving 9 bases between. In DNA form, the CDR3 reads TGTGCCAGCACCGGAGTGCCCAAAAACATTCAGTACTTC. Translation: CASTGVPKNIQYF.

This sequence joins TRBV18 and TRBJ2-1; 8 bases align to TRBD1. The trim removed 8 bases at V and 4 bases at J, leaving 7 bases unmatched. The CDR3 has 14 residues. The germline V gene has CDR1 KGHSH and CDR2 LQKENI. The CDR3 DNA reads as TGTGCCAGCCTCGACAGGGGTGGTTACAATGAGCAGTTCTTC. It translates to CASLDRGGYNEQFF.

V and J are TRBV11-2 and TRBJ1-4; D is unresolved. V lost 5 bases to trimming and J lost 8 bases, with 6 bases between them. The CDR3 contains 11 residues. In germline, CDR1 is SGHAT, CDR2 FQNNGV. In DNA form, the CDR3 reads TGTGCCAGCAGCATCGGGGAAAAACTGTTTTTT. It is translated as CASSIGEKLFF. Based on the CDR3 plus reference TRBV11-2 and TRBJ1-4, the full variable domain is EAGVAQSPRYKIIEKRQSVAFWCNPISGHATLYWYQQILGQGPKLLIQFQNNGVVDDSQLPKDRFSAERLKGVDSTLKIQPAKLEDSAVYLCASSIGEKLFFGSGTQLSVL.

Only a few counts were recorded for this clone. CDR3 region: CASSPLAGGLNEQFF. The CDR3 bases are TGTGCCAGCTCACCCCTAGCGGGGGGGCTGAATGAGCAGTTCTTC. V and J are TRBV18 and TRBJ2-1, with 12 positions matching TRBD2. Trimming removed 3 bases from V and 7 bases from J; junction bases left unmatched: 4. Germline V gene data show CDR1 as KGHSH and CDR2 as LQKENI. The CDR3 sequence is 15 residues long. Full variable domain (outside the CDR3, taken from reference TRBV18 and TRBJ2-1): NAGVMQNPRHLVRRRGQEARLRCSPMKGHSHVYWYRQLPEEGLKFMVYLQKENIIDESGMPKERFSAEFPKEGPSILRIQQVVRGDSAAYFCASSPLAGGLNEQFFGPGTRLTVL.

The CDR3 region is CASTTRQGASYEQYF. In DNA, the CDR3 is TGTGCCAGCACTACGAGACAGGGGGCCTCCTACGAGCAGTACTTC. The rearrangement joins TRBV6-1 to TRBJ2-7; 10 bases line up with TRBD1. In germline, CDR1 is MNHNS, CDR2 SASEGT. J was trimmed by 0 bases and V by 7 bases; bases with no gene match: 6. The CDR3 is 15 residues long.

In nucleotides, the CDR3 is TGTGCCAGCAGCCGGCTAGCGGGGGCCACGTATTTT. Protein sequence: CASSRLAGATYF. V is TRBV28 and J is TRBJ2-3; 10 bases are shared with TRBD2. Losses at the gene ends were 6 bases for V and 14 bases for J; bases not matched to a gene: 8. The CDR3 totals 12 residues. Looked up from germline, CDR1 is MDHEN and CDR2 is SYDVKM.

The rearrangement links TRBV29-1 to TRBJ1-1; D unclear. Between the trimmed V and J ends, which lost 1 base and 7 bases, there was a span of 10 bases. The CDR3 runs 12 residues. CDR1 SQVTM and CDR2 ANQGSEA come from the germline V gene. CDR3 coding DNA: TGCAGCGTTGAAGGCAGAAAGTTTGAAGCTTTCTTT. It encodes CSVEGRKFEAFF.

V and J are TRBV7-2 and TRBJ2-4; 8 bases are a match to TRBD1. Germline values: CDR1 SGHTA, CDR2 FQGNSA. V shed 5 bases and J 0 bases; nucleotides not matched to a gene: 9. CDR3 size: 17 residues. The CDR3 DNA reads as TGTGCCAGCAGCCTCGGACAGGGCAATCTAGCCAAAAACATTCAGTACTTC. This sequence encodes CASSLGQGNLAKNIQYF.

This sequence joins TRBV9 and TRBJ1-6; possible D gene TRBD1, 6 bases. CDR1 SGDLS and CDR2 YYNGEE come from the germline V gene. V dropped 3 bases and J dropped 0 bases, with 10 bases sitting between them. The CDR3 loop spans 16 amino acids. The CDR3 sequence is CASSAGVSSYNSPLHF. The CDR3 DNA reads as TGTGCCAGCAGCGCAGGGGTCAGCTCCTATAATTCACCCCTCCACTTT.

V usage is TRBV11-2 and J usage is TRBJ2-3; TRBD1 aligns across 8 bases. Losses at the gene ends were 1 base for V and 3 bases for J; bases not matched to a gene: 6. CDR3 length: 16 amino acids. Germline V gene lookup returns CDR1 SGHAT and CDR2 FQNNGV. CDR3 bases: TGTGCCAGCAGCTTAGGGGTGGGACAGGAGACAGATACGCAGTATTTT. This translates into CASSLGVGQETDTQYF.

The V gene is TRBV5-4, the J gene TRBJ2-5; D is ambiguous. The length of the CDR3 is 12 residues. The germline V gene has CDR1 SGHNT and CDR2 YYREEE (reference sequence). With 5 bases removed from V and 2 bases from J, the gap between germline ends came to 7 bases. CDR3 amino acids: CASSTPQETQYF. Here the CDR3 DNA reads TGTGCCAGCAGTACACCTCAAGAGACCCAGTACTTC.

This clone was observed a handful of times. The chain recombines TRBV4-3 with TRBJ1-2; the D gene is possibly TRBD1 (5 bases). The CDR3 loop spans 16 amino acids. Germline assignment: CDR1 LGHNA and CDR2 YSLEER. V shed 0 bases and J shed 7 bases, with 18 bases lying between them. CDR3 nucleotide sequence: TGCGCCAGCAGCCAAGATGGGAGGGGCAGGACTTTTGGCTACACCTTC. Translation: CASSQDGRGRTFGYTF.

This clone came up a few times. V usage is TRBV6-6 and J usage is TRBJ2-7; D possibly corresponds to TRBD2 (5 bases). The V end was cut by 5 bases, the J end by 4 bases, with 9 bases between. The CDR3 loop spans 12 amino acids. The V gene's germline CDR1 is MNHNY and CDR2 SVGAGI (reference sequence). The CDR3 protein is CASSGGGYEQYF. CDR3 in DNA: TGTGCCAGCAGTGGAGGTGGATACGAGCAGTACTTC.

The chain uses TRBV30 and TRBJ1-5, with D tentatively TRBD1 (6 bases). The CDR3 spans 14 residues. Trimming removed 1 base from V and 4 bases from J, with 11 bases in between. Looked up from germline, CDR1 is GTSNPN and CDR2 is SVGIG (reference sequence). CDR3 amino acids: CAWSDPRGNQPQHF. CDR3 DNA sequence: TGTGCCTGGAGTGACCCGAGGGGGAATCAGCCCCAGCATTTT.

This clone was seen only a few times. This rearrangement joins TRBV5-1 to TRBJ2-7, with D maybe TRBD1 (5 bases). CDR1 and CDR2 (germline): SGHRS, YFSETQ. Trimming took off 3 bases at V and 4 bases at J, with 14 bases between the two ends. This CDR3 is built from 14 residues. CDR3 coding DNA: TGCGCCAGCAGCTACCGACAGTACGGTTACGAGCAGTACTTC. It translates to CASSYRQYGYEQYF. Drawing the rest from reference TRBV5-1 and TRBJ2-7, the complete variable domain is KAGVTQTPRYLIKTRGQQVTLSCSPISGHRSVSWYQQTPGQGLQFLFEYFSETQRNKGNFPGRFSGRQFSNSRSEMNVSTLELGDSALYLCASSYRQYGYEQYFGPGTRLTVT.

This clone was counted only a few times. V gene TRBV4-1 combines with J gene TRBJ2-1, with TRBD1 matching over 8 bases. The CDR3 is 14 amino acids. V lost 4 bases to trimming and J lost 3 bases; unmatched junction nucleotides: 2. In germline, CDR1 is MGHRA, CDR2 YSYEKL. In DNA form, the CDR3 reads TGCGCCAGCAGCCTTGGGACAGGCTACAATGAGCAGTTCTTC. Its protein is CASSLGTGYNEQFF.

In its sample, this clone was seen a few times. This chain uses TRBV27 with TRBJ1-2; 10 bases agree with TRBD1. The CDR3 has 19 amino acids. After removal of 5 bases from V and 5 bases from J, the junction contained 20 bases not matched to a gene. The germline gives CDR1 MNHEY, CDR2 SMNVEV (reference sequence). CDR3 amino acids: CASSPMGGQGNGIGYGYTF. The CDR3 DNA sequence: TGTGCCAGCAGTCCCATGGGGGGACAGGGGAATGGTATAGGTTATGGCTACACCTTC.

This clone was observed a handful of times. This sequence joins TRBV29-1 and TRBJ2-7; 9 bases agree with TRBD1. The J segment lost 5 bases and the V segment lost 6 bases, leaving 8 bases of the junction unmatched. Germline lookup yields CDR1 SQVTM and CDR2 ANQGSEA. The length of the CDR3 is 13 residues. CDR3 coding DNA: TGCAGCGTGGGAGGGACAGGGAGCCACGAGCAGTACTTC. Translation: CSVGGTGSHEQYF.

This chain connects TRBV6-1 to TRBJ2-7; D is undetermined. Between the trimmed V and J ends, which lost 6 bases and 2 bases, there was a span of 8 bases. Germline-derived CDR1 and CDR2 are MNHNS and SASEGT. The CDR3 spans 12 residues. The DNA of the CDR3 is TGTGCCAGCAGAGACTTCACCTACGAGCAGTACTTC. Its translation: CASRDFTYEQYF.

The chain couples TRBV19 to TRBJ1-2; D not resolved. Trimming stripped 2 bases from V and 12 bases from J, with 19 bases between. Germline V gene lookup returns CDR1 LNHDA and CDR2 SQIVND (reference sequence). The CDR3 extends over 14 amino acids. The CDR3 region has the DNA TGTGCCAGTAGTATATCGATGATAGCGTCCGGACACACCTTC. Protein: CASSISMIASGHTF.